This T cell receptor beta chain was sequenced during a study of shared clonotypes between healthy human individuals. The study, taken as a whole, reports: Only blood samples were collected, and tissue repertoires likely differ.

This clone appeared many times. Its specificity is not known. In the original workflow: Junction-only immunoSEQ data arrived without quality scores, meaning filtering differed. Profiled with immunoSEQ multiplex PCR; TCRdb holds only in-frame clones, not every one. V, J and clone size derive from that table, while D and trimming were established from the DNA sequence. The sample holds over a million clones, 65% to 75% seen once. Trimming removed 5 bases from V and 11 bases from J, with 24 bases in between. In germline, CDR1 is MNHEY, CDR2 SMNVEV (reference sequence). CDR3 length: 15 amino acids. This rearrangement joins TRBV27 to TRBJ1-1; D is undetermined. This clonotype was obtained from a man aged 18 to 35 in good health. Sequencing used memory CD4+ T cells sorted from blood. Subset specified: CD45RA-negative fraction. The CDR3 DNA reads as TGTGCCAGCAGTCCAACAACCCCCCAAGTGTCCCTCGCTTTCTTT. Amino acids: CASSPTTPQVSLAFF.